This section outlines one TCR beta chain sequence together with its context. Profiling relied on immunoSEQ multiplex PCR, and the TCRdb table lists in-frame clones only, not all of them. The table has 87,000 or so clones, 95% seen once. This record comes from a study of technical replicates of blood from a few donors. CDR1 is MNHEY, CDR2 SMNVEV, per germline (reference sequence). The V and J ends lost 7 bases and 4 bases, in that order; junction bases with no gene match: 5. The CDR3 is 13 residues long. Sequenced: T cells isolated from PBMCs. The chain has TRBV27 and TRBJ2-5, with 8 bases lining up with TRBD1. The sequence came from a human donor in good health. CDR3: CASTGDRGETQYF. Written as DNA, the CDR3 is TGTGCCAGCACAGGAGACAGGGGAGAGACCCAGTACTTC.